The source of this T cell receptor (beta chain) is a study of OX40 agonist ivuxolimab in advanced cancers. The study in broad terms: Ivuxolimab was an agonistic, fully human IgG2 monoclonal antibody directed against OX40 (CD134), a costimulatory receptor. A male proportion of about 79% and a mean age of approximately 62 years, ranging from about 23 to 79, were recorded for the dose-escalation cohort. The purpose of peripheral TCRbeta sequencing was to test whether ivuxolimab changed TCR sequence diversity and led to clonal T-cell expansion. Prior anti-PD-1, anti-PD-L1 or anti-CTLA-4 therapy was permitted, and checkpoint inhibitors had been received by around 39% of dose-escalation patients. Of the roughly 53 patients in dose escalation, about 19 had hepatocellular carcinoma, approximately 15 had melanoma, 9 had renal cell carcinoma and 9 had head and neck cancer. The paper covers the monotherapy dose-escalation part of the phase I ivuxolimab trial, which included N of about 50 patients. Partial responses occurred in three dose-escalation patients, of whom one had hepatocellular carcinoma and two had cutaneous melanoma. Intravenous ivuxolimab was administered to patients every 2 weeks at six dose levels: 0.01, 0.1, 0.3, 1.5, 3 and 10 mg/kg.

The germline V gene (reference sequence) provides CDR1 LNHDA and CDR2 SQIVND. Compared with germline, V lacks 1 base and J lacks 10 bases; bases without a gene match: 6. The CDR3 covers 15 residues, taking in both the cysteine and the phenylalanine. Only the CDR3 region is kept as DNA, spanning 45 bases read in frame from base 1. The paper's findings and limits, for the study overall: Low levels of normalized T-cell clonal expansion were also shown by some nonresponding patients. At doses of 0.1 to 3.0 mg/kg, clonal expansion of both CD4+ and CD8+ T cells in blood was seen between baseline and week 6. After ivuxolimab, expanded clones were on average more numerous among CD8+ T cells than among CD4+ T cells. Partial responders in the 0.1-3.0 mg/kg groups had among the lowest normalized peripheral clonal expansion, especially among CD8+ T cells. Which antigens the clonally expanded peripheral T cells were specific for was not determined.

Patients with autoimmune disease history or receiving systemic immunosuppression were excluded from the trial. Peripheral blood for TCR sequencing was drawn from every dose cohort at baseline, at cycle 4 day 1 and at cycle 7 day 1. Samples came from an open-label, multicenter, first-in-human phase I dose-escalation trial of ivuxolimab. Adults with locally advanced or metastatic melanoma, renal cell carcinoma, hepatocellular carcinoma or head and neck squamous cell carcinoma were enrolled in the trial. Before TCR sequencing, CD4+ T cells and CD8+ T cells from peripheral blood were sorted into separate populations. Notes on this clone: The antigen it recognizes is unknown. Base-call qualities are not available, and no considerably larger clone is one nucleotide away.

Genomic DNA was extracted from sorted cells for sequencing of the TCRbeta CDR3 region. TCRbeta CDR3 regions were sequenced using the immunoSEQ Assay. TCRdb's version of the immuneACCESS table is confined to in-frame rearrangements and falls short of the full clone set. An unresolved V gene accounts for under half of the shortfall where checked; the remainder is of unknown origin. This sample is represented by about 75,000 clones; about 88% of them were singletons. The ten largest clones add up to 15% to 20% of the sample. The origin of this receptor is an adult with an advanced solid tumor such as melanoma, head and neck, liver or kidney cancer. The sample consisted of CD4+ or CD8+ T cells sorted from blood, taken in a trial of the OX40 agonist ivuxolimab. This chain joins TRBV19 to TRBJ2-1, with 11 middle bases fitting TRBD2. At the DNA level, the sequence is TGTGCCAGTAGTATAGCTAGCGGGAGGCTCGGGGAGCAGTTCTTC. Translated, it reads CASSIASGRLGEQFF.